The clone carrying this T cell receptor (beta chain) was found a few times. Antigen specificity is unknown. This sample was taken from a study of response to subunit inactivated influenza vaccine. Study outcomes and limitations: Authors suggested each seasonal flu vaccination may recruit only limited numbers of new T cells.

Germline CDR1 is MNHNS and CDR2 is SASEGT. The ends lost 7 bases at V and 2 bases at J; junction bases unmatched: 3. This CDR3 comprises 15 residues. MiXCR was run by TCRdb on the RT-PCR reads, yielding one entry per CDR3 protein. Among about 650,000 distinct CDR3 sequences listed, less than 15% were seen once. This TCR was recovered from a man over 45 who received an inactivated influenza vaccine. V usage is TRBV6-1 and J usage is TRBJ2-6; 9 bases align to TRBD1. Material: PBMCs from blood, obtained about 14 days before vaccination. CDR3 bases: TGTGCCAGCACCAGACAGGGGGCTGGGGCCAACGTCCTGACTTTC. This translates into CASTRQGAGANVLTF.